Listed here is a single TCR beta chain. The specificity of this receptor is unknown. No quality values exist for individual bases; no much larger clone is one base distant. The sample is drawn from a study of blood T cell repertoires in COVID-19 (dated by TCRdb to 2020 to 2021). For the study in its entirety: Collaborator samples came from the United States, Italy and Spain and covered acute and convalescent phases of COVID-19. The material from the prospective study consisted of cDNA or gDNA derived from T cells, B-cell-depleted T cells, or PBMCs. The dataset comprised deeply sampled blood TCRbeta repertoires from subjects exposed to, actively infected with, or recovered from COVID-19. A freely available public database, intended as a resource for researchers studying the immune response to SARS-CoV-2, is where the repertoires were released. The samples were drawn from the first 160 participants of the ongoing ImmuneRACE study and from some 1,300 subjects provided by 6 global collaborators. A de-identified subject ID, COVID-19 status, age in years and sex were almost always included in the sample metadata. Where available, HLA class I and class II types were taken from metadata supplied by the sample provider and were not determined by assay-based typing. On the study overall, not on this receptor specifically: The quantity of clinical and demographic metadata differed by source and by participant and was supplied without curation.

The immunoSEQ Assay, a bias-controlled multiplex PCR, was used to amplify TCRbeta CDR3 regions from genomic DNA. Concerning the study's data processing: Nucleated cell counts per sample were estimated from amplification of reference gene primers within the assay. To quantify the absolute abundance of each unique TCRbeta CDR3 rearrangement, sequence reads were collapsed and filtered. For each sample, productive Simpson clonality was calculated as the square root of Simpson's diversity index over productive rearrangements. This immuneACCESS table, as held by TCRdb, lists in-frame sequences with V and J called but not all clones. Of the missing ones, under half trace to an unresolved V gene in checked studies; the others have no known cause. The V and J calls and clone size come from that table; D and trimming were worked out from the DNA. This sample gives 75,000 to 95,000 clones in total; 60% to 85% of them show up just once. The top ten clonotypes cover 5% to 6% of the sample.

The germline V gene (reference sequence) gives CDR1 as LNHDA and CDR2 as SQIVND. Trimming removed 10 bases from V and 1 base from J; the gene matches leave 5 bases unexplained. Counted from cysteine to phenylalanine, this CDR3 has 13 amino acids. Of all the DNA, just the CDR3 is kept, 39 bases in frame from base 1. Whole blood was collected in K2EDTA tubes by collaborating institutions according to the institutions' own protocols. For TCRbeta analysis, collaborators shipped samples in one of three forms: frozen whole blood, isolated PBMCs, or DNA extracted from either of those sample types. The rearranged chain carries TRBV19 and TRBJ2-7, with TRBD1 matching 9 junction bases. This clonotype was sampled from a woman aged 80 or over with active or convalescent COVID-19. Sequencing was carried out using peripheral blood. The sequenced DNA is TGTGCCACTGCCGGGACAGGGTCCTACGAGCAGTACTTC. It codes for CATAGTGSYEQYF. Supplemented by the reference TRBV19 and TRBJ2-7 proteins around the CDR3, the complete variable domain is DGGITQSPKYLFRKEGQNVTLSCEQNLNHDAMYWYRQDPGQGLRLIYYSQIVNDFQKGDIAEGYSVSREKKESFPLTVTSAQKNPTAFYLCATAGTGSYEQYFGPGTRLTVT.